A selection of T cell receptor beta chains follows, all from one sample in a study of T-cell reconstitution after alpha-beta-depleted transplantation in children. TCRdb itself ran the PCR reads through MiXCR, one entry per CDR3 protein. The sample yields over 550,000 distinct CDR3 sequences, about 10% seen once. The sample consisted of PBMCs from the stem cell graft donor, taken from the stem cell graft. These receptor sequences come from a human donor who donated a stem cell graft to a child with acute myeloid leukemia. CDR3s include the opening cysteine and the closing phenylalanine or tryptophan. D genes are given only for firm matches. Size tells how often a clone was seen (once, few, many) or the class of an expanded clone, and some rows leave it out.

>TRBD1|TRBJ1-5|TRBV28|-
CASSLEFTGVGQPQHF
TGTGCCAGCAGTTTAGAGTTTACAGGGGTCGGTCAGCCCCAGCATTTT
>TRBD2|TRBJ2-4|TRBV6-4|few
CASSGPSGRAKNIQYF
TGTGCCAGCAGTGGACCTAGCGGGAGAGCCAAAAACATTCAGTACTTC
>TRBD2|TRBJ2-1|TRBV12-3/TRBV12-4|many
CASSLRTSGTYNEQFF
TGTGCCAGCAGTCTGAGGACTAGCGGGACATACAATGAGCAGTTCTTC
>-|TRBJ2-7|TRBV6-2/TRBV6-3|-
CASSPRRGQYEQYF
TGTGCCAGCAGCCCCCGGAGGGGGCAGTACGAGCAGTACTTC
>TRBD1|TRBJ1-1|TRBV5-1|many
CASSLGQGGTEAFF
TGTGCCAGCAGCCTCGGACAGGGAGGCACTGAAGCTTTCTTT
>TRBD1|TRBJ2-1|TRBV24-1|-
CATSDLAGGNEQFF
TGTGCCACCAGTGATTTGGCAGGGGGCAATGAGCAGTTCTTC
>-|TRBJ1-4|TRBV28|-
CASGRGGTNEKLFF
TGTGCCAGTGGGAGGGGCGGGACGAATGAAAAACTGTTTTTT
>-|TRBJ2-2|TRBV18|-
CASSPVGDLRGTGELFF
TGTGCCAGCTCACCAGTTGGGGACCTTCGGGGCACCGGGGAGCTGTTTTTT
>TRBD1|TRBJ2-7|TRBV5-5|many
CASSLAAQGNAEQYF
TGTGCCAGCAGCTTGGCCGCACAGGGGAATGCCGAGCAGTACTTC
>TRBD2|TRBJ2-1|TRBV28|few
CASSPPTSGSIHNEQFF
TGTGCCAGCAGTCCTCCGACTAGCGGGAGTATACACAATGAGCAGTTCTTC
>-|TRBJ1-4|TRBV6-5|-
CASSYGVAGWGEKLFF
TGTGCCAGCAGTTACGGGGTAGCGGGGTGGGGTGAAAAACTGTTTTTT
>-|TRBJ2-1|TRBV3-1|-
CASRGVHEQFF
TGTGCCAGCAGAGGAGTGCATGAGCAGTTCTTC
>-|TRBJ1-4|TRBV5-1|-
CASSSTQTVLGEKLFF
TGCGCCAGCAGCTCGACCCAGACAGTGCTAGGGGAAAAACTGTTTTTT
>-|TRBJ2-5|TRBV13|few
CASRLGGSKETQYF
TGTGCCAGCAGATTAGGCGGCAGCAAAGAGACCCAGTACTTC
>-|TRBJ2-1|TRBV7-2|many
CASSDLVGEQFF
TGTGCCAGCAGCGACCTAGTCGGTGAGCAGTTCTTC
>TRBD1|TRBJ2-5|TRBV5-1|many
CASSLGTGRETQYF
TGCGCCAGCAGCTTGGGGACAGGGCGAGAGACCCAGTACTTC
>TRBD2|TRBJ2-5|TRBV12-3/TRBV12-4|-
CASSLRGVETQYF
TGTGCCAGCAGCCTTCGGGGGGTGGAGACCCAGTACTTC
>TRBD1|TRBJ1-1|TRBV7-9|many
CASSWRGTGRKWEAFF
TGTGCCAGCAGCTGGAGAGGGACAGGGAGGAAGTGGGAAGCTTTCTTT
>-|TRBJ1-1|TRBV2|few
CASSEARAYTEAFF
TGTGCCAGCAGTGAAGCGAGGGCGTACACTGAAGCTTTCTTT
>-|TRBJ2-5|TRBV7-8|few
CASSLSNSAWDYQETQYF
TGTGCCAGCAGCTTATCGAACTCAGCCTGGGACTACCAAGAGACCCAGTACTTC
>TRBD2|TRBJ2-1|TRBV11-2|few
CASSLVFGTSGNNEQFF
TGTGCCAGCAGCTTGGTATTCGGGACTAGCGGGAACAATGAGCAGTTCTTC
>-|TRBJ1-4|TRBV20-1|many
CSANQNSGKNEKLFF
TGCAGTGCTAATCAGAACAGCGGAAAGAATGAAAAACTGTTTTTT
>-|TRBJ2-6|TRBV5-1|-
CASSLSQGSGANVLTF
TGCGCCAGCAGCTTGAGCCAAGGCTCTGGGGCCAACGTCCTGACTTTC
>TRBD2|TRBJ2-1|TRBV20-1|many
CSARDGTSGSREQFF
TGCAGTGCTAGAGATGGGACTAGCGGGAGCAGGGAGCAGTTCTTC
>-|TRBJ2-7|TRBV7-2|-
CASSPGLTGSYEQYF
TGTGCCAGCAGCCCAGGTCTTACAGGGTCCTACGAGCAGTACTTC
>-|TRBJ2-3|TRBV12-3/TRBV12-4|few
CASSPTWSTDTQYF
TGTGCCAGCAGTCCAACGTGGAGCACAGATACGCAGTATTTT
>-|TRBJ2-7|TRBV7-2|-
CASSPRALAAGTYEQYF
TGTGCCAGCAGCCCCCGGGCCCTGGCGGCAGGGACCTACGAGCAGTACTTC
>-|TRBJ1-1|TRBV6-2/TRBV6-3|-
CASQLGGTEAFF
TGTGCCAGCCAACTTGGGGGCACTGAAGCTTTCTTT
>-|TRBJ2-7|TRBV15|few
CATSREPNAETSYEQYF
TGTGCCACCAGCAGAGAGCCCAACGCGGAGACCTCCTACGAGCAGTACTTC
>TRBD2|TRBJ2-3|TRBV6-5|few
CASSYPHNSGSYSTDTQYF
TGTGCCAGCAGTTACCCCCATAATAGCGGGAGTTATAGCACAGATACGCAGTATTTT
>-|TRBJ2-5|TRBV4-2|-
CASSHPRAASEETQYF
TGTGCCAGCAGCCACCCCAGGGCGGCCAGTGAAGAGACCCAGTACTTC
>-|TRBJ2-2|TRBV6-2/TRBV6-3|-
CASGPGRDYTGELFF
TGTGCCAGCGGTCCGGGCCGAGACTACACCGGGGAGCTGTTTTTT
>TRBD1|TRBJ1-4|TRBV28|few
CASSSLRGLGEKLFF
TGTGCCAGCAGTTCCCTCAGGGGGCTGGGAGAAAAACTGTTTTTT
>-|TRBJ2-1|TRBV5-1|many
CASRQGRTSNEQFF
TGCGCCAGCAGACAGGGACGAACGAGCAATGAGCAGTTCTTC
>TRBD2|TRBJ2-1|TRBV6-4|-
CASSVAGGANNEQFF
TGTGCCAGCAGTGTAGCGGGAGGGGCAAACAATGAGCAGTTCTTC